Each of the 23 T cell receptor beta chains below was sequenced from the same sample in a study of cytomegalovirus exposure and HLA in healthy donors. PCR involved 60 Vbeta and 13 Jbeta primers. Only in-frame clones appear in the TCRdb table, and some are missing; sequencing was by immunoSEQ multiplex PCR. The table includes some 150,000 clones, 79% detected once. Sequenced material: PBMCs. The receptors here all came from a woman in her 50s in good health and CMV-seronegative.

This clone came up a few times. The chain couples TRBV6-5 to TRBJ2-3; 9 bases are a match to TRBD2. Trimming took 6 bases from V and 3 from J; bases not matched to a gene: 1. Germline V gene data show CDR1 as MNHEY and CDR2 as SVGAGI. The length of the CDR3 is 13 residues. The CDR3 DNA is TGTGCCAGCAGGACTAGCGGAACAGATACGCAGTATTTT. Amino acid sequence: CASRTSGTDTQYF.

The genes are TRBV6-6 and TRBJ1-1; perhaps TRBD1 as D (6 bases). This CDR3 spans 15 amino acids. Germline CDR1 and CDR2: MNHNY and SVGAGI (reference sequence). Trimming pared 6 bases from V and 10 bases from J, leaving 24 bases between. The CDR3 bases are TGTGCCAGCAGCCCCATCCAACAGGGCTCCTTATTAGCTTTCTTT. This translates into CASSPIQQGSLLAFF.

The chain carries TRBV18 and TRBJ1-3; tentatively, D is TRBD1 (5 bases). V lost 1 base and J 4 bases, leaving 11 bases between the germline ends. CDR3 length equals 15 residues. Per germline, CDR1 KGHSH and CDR2 LQKENI. The CDR3: CASSPRSGTGNTIYF. Here the CDR3 DNA reads TGTGCCAGCTCACCACGTAGCGGGACCGGAAACACCATATATTTT.

The chain employs TRBV4-3 and TRBJ1-1; a weak D match, TRBD1 (5 bases). V dropped 0 bases and J dropped 1 base, with 12 bases sitting between them. Germline assignment: CDR1 LGHNA and CDR2 YSLEER. This CDR3 has 16 amino acids. CDR3 in DNA: TGCGCCAGCAGCCAAGATACAACAGGACAGAACACTGAAGCTTTCTTT. It is translated as CASSQDTTGQNTEAFF.

This clone came up once. CDR3 nucleotides: TGTGCCAGCAGTCCCTTTTACTCTGGAAACACCATATATTTT. Its protein product is CASSPFYSGNTIYF. The V call is TRBV6-5, the J call TRBJ1-3; D is unclear. Germline V gene lookup returns CDR1 MNHEY and CDR2 SVGAGI. V dropped 5 bases and J dropped 0 bases, with 8 bases sitting between them. The CDR3 length is 14 residues.

The V and J genes are TRBV6-6 and TRBJ1-2; D is perhaps TRBD1 (6 bases). In germline, CDR1 is MNHNY, CDR2 SVGAGI (reference sequence). This CDR3 region has 11 residues. Trimming shortened V by 7 bases and J by 7 bases, and 10 bases separated the two germline ends. CDR3 sequence reads: CASTTGPGYTF. The CDR3 DNA is TGTGCCAGCACAACAGGGCCTGGCTACACCTTC.

The CDR3 DNA sequence: TGTGCCAGCAGCTCGCCCGGGTCGAGTCACGAGCAGTACTTC. It is translated as CASSSPGSSHEQYF. The chain joins TRBV7-6 to TRBJ2-7; D unclear. V lost 4 bases and J 5 bases, leaving 15 bases between the germline ends. CDR3 length: 14 amino acids. Per germline, CDR1 SGHVS and CDR2 FNYEAQ.

This clone was seen a few times. The CDR3 spells CASSQDRESSGGGSTDTQYF. The CDR3 DNA reads TGCGCCAGCAGCCAAGATAGGGAGTCTAGCGGGGGGGGGAGCACAGATACGCAGTATTTT. The rearrangement uses TRBV4-1 and TRBJ2-3, with 12 bases lining up with TRBD2. Germline lookup yields CDR1 MGHRA and CDR2 YSYEKL. CDR3 size: 20 residues. Trimming at V came to 0 bases and at J to 0 bases, leaving 10 bases not matched to a gene.

V gene TRBV6-5 combines with J gene TRBJ2-7, with D tentatively TRBD1 (6 bases). V was pared by 7 bases and J by 6 bases, with 19 bases between. CDR1 is MNHEY and CDR2 is SVGAGI in the germline V gene. CDR3 length: 14 residues. The CDR3 sequence: CASTQQGGSGEQYF. DNA of the CDR3: TGTGCCAGCACCCAACAGGGCGGCTCGGGCGAGCAGTACTTC.

The chain combines TRBV15 with TRBJ2-2; TRBD2 matches 9 bases. V lost 1 base, J lost 4 bases, and 4 bases stayed unmatched. The CDR3 length is 16 residues. Germline CDR1 LNHNV, CDR2 YYDKDF (reference sequence). CDR3 in amino acids: CATSRVSGRGTGELFF. CDR3 in DNA: TGTGCCACCAGCAGAGTTAGCGGGAGAGGCACCGGGGAGCTGTTTTTT. Supplemented by reference TRBV15 and TRBJ2-2, the full variable domain reads DAMVIQNPRYQVTQFGKPVTLSCSQTLNHNVMYWYQQKSSQAPKLLFHYYDKDFNNEADTPDNFQSRRPNTSFCFLDIRSPGLGDTAMYLCATSRVSGRGTGELFFGEGSRLTVL.

The table lists this clone with a few counts. This chain links TRBV29-1 with TRBJ2-7, with D perhaps TRBD2 (7 bases). The CDR3 has 12 residues. CDR1 and CDR2 (germline): SQVTM, ANQGSEA. V lost 2 bases and J 6 bases, leaving 11 bases between the germline ends. The CDR3 reads CSVERGGGEQYF. DNA of the CDR3: TGCAGCGTTGAAAGGGGGGGAGGCGAGCAGTACTTC.

The chain uses TRBV4-2 and TRBJ1-2, with D tentatively TRBD1 (6 bases). V lost 1 base and J 2 bases, leaving 14 bases between the germline ends. Germline CDR1 and CDR2: LGHNA and YNFKEQ. The CDR3 contains 16 residues. The CDR3 DNA reads TGTGCCAGCAGCCAAGGTGGACAGAGAGACAACTATGGCTACACCTTC. It translates to CASSQGGQRDNYGYTF.

This chain connects TRBV4-1 to TRBJ2-2, with 12 nucleotides matching TRBD1. The trim removed 1 base at V and 7 bases at J, leaving 4 bases unmatched. Germline CDR1 is MGHRA and CDR2 is YSYEKL. The CDR3 totals 16 residues. Here the CDR3 reads CASSQVGQGAFGELFF. CDR3 DNA sequence: TGCGCCAGCAGCCAAGTGGGACAGGGGGCATTCGGGGAGCTGTTTTTT.

This clone was recorded only once. The genes are TRBV14 and TRBJ2-5, with 7 nucleotides matching TRBD2. TRBJ2-7 explains the end of the DNA better; the J call may be wrong. The CDR3 has 14 residues. Germline lookup yields CDR1 SGHDN and CDR2 FVKESK. CDR3 nucleotides: TGTGCCAGCAGCCCGCCGGGACTACTGGGCGAGCAGTACTTC. Translation gives CASSPPGLLGEQYF.

CDR3 nucleotides: TGTGCCACCGAAAAGTTGAGTAGCAATCAGCCCCAGCATTTT. It specifies CATEKLSSNQPQHF. The chain carries TRBV19 and TRBJ1-5; unclear D gene. Germline V gene data show CDR1 as LNHDA and CDR2 as SQIVND (reference sequence). The length of the CDR3 is 14 residues. V was clipped by 10 bases and J by 0 bases, with 13 bases between them.

The V and J genes are TRBV28 and TRBJ2-7; no clear D. CDR1 is MDHEN, CDR2 SYDVKM, per germline. V lost 1 base and J lost 6, with 4 bases in between. CDR3 size: 11 residues. CDR3 sequence reads: CASSLSVEQYF. In DNA, the CDR3 is TGTGCCAGCAGTTTATCGGTCGAGCAGTACTTC.

The chain employs TRBV27 and TRBJ1-5; 10 bases line up with TRBD1. This CDR3 has 19 residues. Trimming cost V 0 bases and J 3 bases; bases outside gene matches: 11. Germline CDR1 and CDR2: MNHEY and SMNVEV (reference sequence). The CDR3 nucleotides read TGTGCCAGCAGTTTATCGAGAGGGGGACAGGGGCGCCTCAATCAGCCCCAGCATTTT. Amino acids: CASSLSRGGQGRLNQPQHF.

This clone has a single count. The V call is TRBV4-1, the J call TRBJ2-3; D is possibly TRBD2 (7 bases). The germline V gene encodes CDR1 MGHRA and CDR2 YSYEKL. The CDR3 covers 15 residues. V was trimmed by 5 bases and J by 4 bases, leaving 16 bases between them. The CDR3 nucleotides read TGCGCCAGCAGCTTCATAGGGGGGAGGGCAGATACGCAGTATTTT. Translated: CASSFIGGRADTQYF.

The V and J genes are TRBV7-2 and TRBJ2-5; D is undetermined. Germline CDR1 reads SGHTA; CDR2 reads FQGNSA. The V end lost 3 bases, the J end lost 3 bases, and 2 bases lay between the germline ends. The CDR3 contains 11 residues. This chain's CDR3 is CASSFKETQYF. CDR3 in DNA: TGTGCCAGCAGCTTCAAAGAGACCCAGTACTTC.

The V gene is TRBV19, the J gene TRBJ1-4; TRBD1 matches at 8 bases. The CDR3 has 16 amino acids. The ends lost 4 bases at V and 7 bases at J; junction bases unmatched: 11. The germline V gene has CDR1 LNHDA and CDR2 SQIVND (reference sequence). The CDR3 spells CASSTPRGQGGEKLFF. The CDR3 DNA is TGTGCCAGTAGTACCCCGCGAGGACAGGGAGGTGAAAAACTGTTTTTT.

Here the CDR3 reads CASSLQPRLAYNEQFF. CDR3 DNA sequence: TGTGCCAGTAGTCTCCAACCCCGCTTAGCGTACAATGAGCAGTTCTTC. The chain employs TRBV19 and TRBJ2-1, with a tentative D call TRBD2 (5 bases). This CDR3 is 16 amino acids long. Trimming cost V 5 bases and J 4 bases, with 18 bases left between them. Germline values: CDR1 LNHDA, CDR2 SQIVND (reference sequence).

This clone was seen more than once but under ten times. The CDR3 reads CASSEGTPNTEAFF. In DNA, the CDR3 is TGTGCCAGCAGCGAGGGCACCCCAAACACTGAAGCTTTCTTT. V is TRBV21-1 and J is TRBJ1-1. TRBV21-1 is a documented pseudogene. CDR3 length equals 14 residues.

This clone was detected only a few times. The chain couples TRBV5-1 to TRBJ2-3, with 7 bases identical to TRBD1. This CDR3 has 16 residues. Germline-derived CDR1 and CDR2 are SGHRS and YFSETQ. The V and J ends lost 4 bases and 2 bases, in that order; junction bases with no gene match: 10. The CDR3 coding sequence is TGCGCCAGCAGCCGGAAGACAGGGCCCTCCACAGATACGCAGTATTTT. Amino acid sequence: CASSRKTGPSTDTQYF.